The 25 T cell receptor beta chains in this list originate from one sample, sequenced in a study of tissue T cells after allogeneic stem cell transplantation. Some clones are missing from TCRdb's copy, which holds only in-frame ones; the method was immunoSEQ multiplex PCR. The sample lists more than 20,000 clones; around 70% were seen once. Sequencing was performed on spleen. The receptor source for this set is a female BALB/c mouse in good health. The MHC haplotype of the strain is H2-d.

A word on this clone: Here the gene names and germline are mouse. The read terminates 1 residue before the CDR3 end, so the remaining end is supplied by the germline J gene. The chain links TRBV31 to TRBJ2-7; D possibly corresponds to TRBD1 (6 bases). V lost 3 bases and J 3 bases, leaving 9 bases between the germline ends. Germline lookup yields CDR1 GKSSPN and CDR2 SITVG. The CDR3 has 12 amino acids. CDR3 DNA (partial): TGTGCCTGGAGGCCACAGGGCTATGAACAGTAC. Translation gives CAWRPQGYEQY. Given in full, the CDR3 is CAWRPQGYEQYF.

About this clone itself: Gene names are the mouse ones. The read terminates 1 residue before the CDR3 end, so the remaining end is supplied by the germline J gene. The genes are TRBV29 and TRBJ2-5, with no clear D. The CDR3 has 13 amino acids. Germline V gives CDR1 MSHET, CDR2 SYDVDS. Trimming took 4 bases from V and 0 from J, leaving 5 bases between them. The CDR3 sequence: CASSWNNQDTQYF. The part of the CDR3 DNA that was read is TGTGCTAGCAGTTGGAATAACCAAGACACCCAGTAC.

A note on this clone: The gene symbols are mouse symbols. The CDR3 goes on 1 residue after the read ends, and that part is filled in from the germline J gene. V usage is TRBV5 and J usage is TRBJ2-1; 10 bases align to TRBD2. Trimming removed 0 bases from V and 5 bases from J; junction bases left unmatched: 1. The CDR3 is 15 amino acids. Germline loops: CDR1 LGHNA, CDR2 YNLKQL (reference sequence). The chain's CDR3 is CASSQDWGGDAEQFF. The sequenced part of the CDR3 DNA is TGTGCCAGCAGCCAAGACTGGGGGGGCGATGCTGAGCAGTTC.

Remarks on this clone: The germline and genes are mouse ones. The read gets to within 1 residue of the CDR3 end, and the germline J gene fills in the rest. This chain uses TRBV29 with TRBJ1-5; 7 bases are shared with TRBD1. Germline assignment: CDR1 MSHET and CDR2 SYDVDS. The CDR3 loop spans 16 amino acids. V was clipped by 0 bases and J by 1 base; unmatched bases: 3. CDR3 DNA, as far as it was read: TGTGCTAGCAGTTTATCAAGGGGGCTGAACAACCAGGCTCCGCTT. Translated, it gives CASSLSRGLNNQAPL. The whole CDR3 region reads CASSLSRGLNNQAPLF. Full variable domain (rest looked up from reference TRBV29 and TRBJ1-5): DMKVTQMPRYLIKRMGENVLLECGQDMSHETMYWYRQDPGLGLQLIYISYDVDSNSEGDIPKGYRVSRKKREHFSLILDSAKTNQTSVYFCASSLSRGLNNQAPLFGEGTRLSVL.

A word on this clone: Gene names refer to mouse genes. The observed sequence ends 1 residue before the CDR3 terminus, with the missing tail filled in from the germline J gene. V is TRBV13-2 and J is TRBJ2-3; 10 bases map to TRBD2. This CDR3 region has 14 residues. In germline, CDR1 is NNHNN, CDR2 SYGAGS (reference sequence). V trimming: 5 bases; J trimming: 4 bases; junction bases outside the gene matches: 4. The covered CDR3 bases are TGTGCCAGCGGACCGGGACTGGGGTCAGAAACGCTGTAT. Protein product: CASGPGLGSETLY. The complete CDR3 protein is CASGPGLGSETLYF.

Turning to this clone: The germline and genes are mouse ones. The read terminates 1 residue before the CDR3 end, so the remaining end is supplied by the germline J gene. This chain uses TRBV1 with TRBJ1-5; 8 nucleotides match TRBD1. The length of the CDR3 is 15 residues. The V and J ends lost 3 bases and 2 bases, in that order; junction bases with no gene match: 3. The germline V gene has CDR1 NSQYPW and CDR2 LRSPGD (reference sequence). CDR3 DNA (partial): TGCACCTGCAGTGCCTACAGGGGGGACAACCAGGCTCCGCTT. As protein: CTCSAYRGDNQAPL. The complete CDR3 reads CTCSAYRGDNQAPLF.

In regard to this clone: Gene names denote mouse genes. Coverage ceases 1 residue before the CDR3 finishes, and the germline J gene fills in the end. V and J are TRBV1 and TRBJ1-2; D uncertain. Trimming shortened V by 4 bases and J by 0 bases, and 6 bases separated the two germline ends. The V gene's germline CDR1 is NSQYPW and CDR2 LRSPGD (reference sequence). This CDR3 spans 13 amino acids. CDR3 bases read: TGCACCTGCAGTGGGCCCTCAAACTCCGACTACACC. Translated: CTCSGPSNSDYT. The complete CDR3 reads CTCSGPSNSDYTF. Full variable domain (rest looked up from reference TRBV1 and TRBJ1-2): VTLLEQNPRWRLVPRGQAVNLRCILKNSQYPWMSWYQQDLQKQLQWLFTLRSPGDKEVKSLPGADYLATRVTDTELRLQVANMSQGRTLYCTCSGPSNSDYTFGSGTRLLVI.

In the case of this clone: The listed genes are named as in mouse. CDR3 DNA (partial): TGTGCTAGCAGTAGATTCACTGGGGAAGACACCCAGTAC. Its translation: CASSRFTGEDTQY. The whole CDR3 region reads CASSRFTGEDTQYF. The V and J genes are TRBV17 and TRBJ2-5; TRBD2 aligns across 7 bases. Read data end 1 residue before the CDR3 end; the end is taken from the germline J gene. CDR1 is MNHDT and CDR2 is YYDKIL in the germline V gene. The CDR3 consists of 14 residues. The trim removed 2 bases at V and 4 bases at J, leaving 3 bases unmatched.

This clone appeared a few times. Gene names refer to mouse genes. The read ends 1 residue before the CDR3 terminus; that terminus is restored from the germline J gene. The rearrangement joins TRBV5 to TRBJ2-7; D unclear. Trimming left V 0 bases short and J 0 bases short, with 12 bases between. The CDR3 covers 16 residues. Germline V CDR1 and CDR2: LGHNA, YNLKQL (reference sequence). CDR3 in amino acids: CASSQDRAKSSYEQYF. CDR3 DNA, as far as it was read: TGTGCCAGCAGCCAAGATCGGGCAAAAAGCTCCTATGAACAGTAC.

This clone was seen more than once but under ten times. The germline and genes are mouse ones. The read terminates 1 residue before the CDR3 end, so the remaining end is supplied by the germline J gene. The chain is built from TRBV13-2 and TRBJ2-7, with 9 bases aligning to TRBD2. V shed 4 bases, J shed 3 bases, and the junction held 2 bases outside the gene matches. The V gene's germline CDR1 is NNHNN and CDR2 SYGAGS (reference sequence). The CDR3 has 13 residues. The CDR3 here is CASGLGGDYEQYF. The sequenced part of the CDR3 DNA is TGTGCCAGCGGTCTGGGGGGGGACTATGAACAGTAC.

A note on this clone: Mouse gene names and germline throughout. The read is 1 residue too short to cover the CDR3 end, so that end is filled in from the germline J gene. This chain joins TRBV3 and TRBJ2-7; 11 nucleotides align to TRBD1. With V trimmed by 3 bases and J by 5 bases, 3 bases remained unmatched. The CDR3 contains 14 residues. Germline V gene sequence: CDR1 SNHLY, CDR2 FYNGKV (reference sequence). The CDR3 bases that were read are TGTGCCAGCAGCTTTGGGACAGGGGGGGATGAACAGTAC. This translates into CASSFGTGGDEQY. The CDR3 as a whole reads CASSFGTGGDEQYF.

A note on this clone: Mouse gene names and germline throughout. The read is 1 residue too short to cover the CDR3 end, so that end is filled in from the germline J gene. V gene TRBV2 combines with J gene TRBJ2-1; 7 bases fit TRBD2. Germline CDR1 and CDR2: LGHNA and YSYQKL. This CDR3 spans 17 amino acids. Trimming at V came to 0 bases and at J to 0 bases, leaving 5 bases not matched to a gene. The CDR3 sequence is CASSQDWLGVNYAEQFF. The DNA read from the CDR3 is TGTGCCAGCAGCCAAGATTGGCTGGGGGTTAACTATGCTGAGCAGTTC.

To note about this clone: Gene names follow the mouse nomenclature. The read is 1 residue too short to cover the CDR3 end, so that end is filled in from the germline J gene. The V gene is TRBV19, the J gene TRBJ1-1, with 7 bases that match TRBD1. V lost 5 bases to trimming and J lost 1 base; unmatched junction nucleotides: 2. The CDR3 covers 13 residues. Germline CDR1 is FNHDT and CDR2 is SITEND (reference sequence). The CDR3 here is CASRGQKNTEVFF. Incomplete CDR3 DNA: TGTGCCAGCAGGGGACAGAAAAACACAGAAGTCTTC.

Regarding this clone: Germline and genes: mouse. The read stops 1 residue short of the end of the CDR3; the missing end is completed from the germline J gene. The chain employs TRBV5 and TRBJ2-1, with 8 bases fitting TRBD1. Germline assignment: CDR1 LGHNA and CDR2 YNLKQL (reference sequence). The CDR3 is 16 amino acids. V was pared by 4 bases and J by 3 bases, with 8 bases of the junction left unmatched. CDR3 DNA (partial): TGTGCCAGCAGCCGAGAAGCGGGACAGGTCTATGCTGAGCAGTTC. This gives the protein CASSREAGQVYAEQF. The CDR3 in full is CASSREAGQVYAEQFF.

A word on this clone: The germline and genes are mouse ones. The observed sequence ends 1 residue before the CDR3 terminus, with the missing tail filled in from the germline J gene. V and J are TRBV13-2 and TRBJ2-4; D unresolved. This CDR3 spans 14 amino acids. CDR1 is NNHNN and CDR2 is SYGAGS in the germline V gene (reference sequence). Trimming stripped 0 bases from V and 2 bases from J, with 7 bases between. The sequenced CDR3 bases are TGTGCCAGCGGTGATGCGTGGGTTCAAAACACCTTGTAC. This gives the protein CASGDAWVQNTLY. The entire CDR3 sequence reads CASGDAWVQNTLYF.

Only one count was recorded for this clone. The genes and germline here are from mouse. The DNA read from the CDR3 is TGTGCCAGCAGTCGACTGGGGGGTTATGAACAGTAC. Translated: CASSRLGGYEQY. The complete CDR3 sequence is CASSRLGGYEQYF. The rearrangement links TRBV22 to TRBJ2-7; the table's D call TRBD2 went unverified against the DNA. Read sequence stops 1 residue before the CDR3 end, and the germline J gene provides the missing end. TRBV22 is classified as a pseudogene. CDR3 size: 13 residues.

With respect to this clone: Gene names refer to mouse genes. The sequence runs out 1 residue before the end of the CDR3; the remainder is reconstructed from the germline J gene. The chain links TRBV2 to TRBJ2-7; 8 bases are a match to TRBD2. The V gene end was trimmed by 3 bases and the J gene end by 0 bases; junction bases not matched to a gene: 1. CDR1 and CDR2 (germline): LGHNA, YSYQKL. The CDR3 consists of 14 residues. The CDR3 protein is CASSQGTGSYEQYF. CDR3 DNA, as far as it was read: TGTGCCAGCAGCCAGGGGACTGGCTCCTATGAACAGTAC.

To note about this clone: Mouse germline and gene names are used. The read gets to within 1 residue of the CDR3 end, and the germline J gene fills in the rest. The rearrangement uses TRBV19 and TRBJ1-3; tentatively, D is TRBD1 (5 bases). This CDR3 region has 13 residues. The germline V gene has CDR1 FNHDT and CDR2 SITEND (reference sequence). The V end lost 3 bases, the J end lost 2 bases, and 6 bases lay between the germline ends. Incomplete CDR3 DNA: TGTGCCAGCAGTACAGGGACTGGAAATACGCTCTAT. Amino acids: CASSTGTGNTLY. The full CDR3 is CASSTGTGNTLYF.

As concerns this clone: The gene names given are mouse names. The read is 1 residue too short to cover the CDR3 end, so that end is filled in from the germline J gene. The chain recombines TRBV12-2 with TRBJ1-2; no clear D gene. Germline values: CDR1 SGHLS, CDR2 HYDKME. This CDR3 is 10 amino acids long. Trimming removed 6 bases at V and 2 bases at J, with 3 bases between. The sequenced part of the CDR3 DNA is TGTGCCAGCCTCAACTCCGACTACACC. It yields the protein CASLNSDYT. In full, the CDR3 is CASLNSDYTF.

For this clone: Gene names follow the mouse nomenclature. The read finishes 1 residue shy of the CDR3 end, and the germline J gene is used to complete it. The gene calls are TRBV5 and TRBJ2-7, with a possible D match to TRBD2 (6 bases). In germline, CDR1 is LGHNA, CDR2 YNLKQL (reference sequence). The germline V and J ends were trimmed by 0 bases and 7 bases, with 13 bases remaining between them. The CDR3 loop spans 14 amino acids. Partial CDR3 DNA: TGTGCCAGCAGCCAAGAGATGGGGGTCTGGGAACAGTAC. It specifies CASSQEMGVWEQY. In full, the CDR3 reads CASSQEMGVWEQYF.

A remark on this clone: All gene names here are mouse names. The read finishes 1 residue shy of the CDR3 end, and the germline J gene is used to complete it. The genes are TRBV31 and TRBJ2-4; 8 bases are shared with TRBD1. This CDR3 comprises 15 residues. J lost 0 bases, V lost 0 bases, and 2 bases had no gene match. In germline, CDR1 is GKSSPN, CDR2 SITVG. Partial CDR3 DNA: TGTGCCTGGAGTCTGCAGGGGGCTAGTCAAAACACCTTGTAC. The encoded protein is CAWSLQGASQNTLY. The complete CDR3 reads CAWSLQGASQNTLYF.

On this clone: All gene names here are mouse names. The read is 1 residue too short to cover the CDR3 end, so that end is filled in from the germline J gene. The chain has TRBV19 and TRBJ1-6; the match to TRBD1 covers 10 bases. TRBJ1-6 is annotated as an ORF whose role is uncertain. The CDR3 contains 14 residues. Germline CDR1 reads FNHDT; CDR2 reads SITEND (reference sequence). With 5 bases clipped from V and 7 bases from J, the junction kept 3 bases outside the gene matches. The CDR3 DNA, read in part, is TGTGCCAGCAGATCGACAGGGGGCAATTCGCCCCTCTAC. Its translation: CASRSTGGNSPLY. The full-length CDR3 reads as CASRSTGGNSPLYF.

In regard to this clone: Germline and genes: mouse. The CDR3 here is CAWRQDTQYF. Incomplete CDR3 DNA: TGTGCCTGGAGACAAGACACCCAGTAC. The genes are TRBV31 and TRBJ2-5; no definite D call. The read gets to within 1 residue of the CDR3 end, and the germline J gene fills in the rest. Per the germline V gene, CDR1 is GKSSPN and CDR2 is SITVG. The CDR3 is 10 amino acids. Trimming cost V 3 bases and J 3 bases, with 1 base left between them.

Remarks on this clone: Here the gene names and germline are mouse. From the germline J gene comes the end of the CDR3, since the read stops 1 residue before it. V usage is TRBV1 and J usage is TRBJ1-1; 12 bases fit TRBD1. Germline loops: CDR1 NSQYPW, CDR2 LRSPGD (reference sequence). Germline trimming cut 4 bases from V and 8 bases from J; bases unmatched to any gene: 5. The CDR3 is made up of 14 amino acids. The CDR3 region is CTCSEGQGAHEVFF. The CDR3 DNA, read in part, is TGCACCTGCAGTGAGGGACAGGGGGCGCATGAAGTCTTC. The whole variable domain, filled in from reference TRBV1 and TRBJ1-1, reads VTLLEQNPRWRLVPRGQAVNLRCILKNSQYPWMSWYQQDLQKQLQWLFTLRSPGDKEVKSLPGADYLATRVTDTELRLQVANMSQGRTLYCTCSEGQGAHEVFFGKGTRLTVV.

As to this clone: These gene names are mouse names. The CDR3 protein is CAWSPPLYF. The CDR3 DNA, read in part, is TGTGCCTGGAGTCCCCCCCTCTAC. This sequence joins TRBV31 and TRBJ1-6, with D hard to call. The read terminates 1 residue before the CDR3 end, so the remaining end is supplied by the germline J gene. TRBJ1-6 has ORF status, its function being uncertain. Trimming took off 1 base at V and 13 bases at J, with 2 bases between the two ends. The CDR3 length is 9 residues. Germline V gene data show CDR1 as GKSSPN and CDR2 as SITVG.